This record concerns one TCR beta chain sequence. These data originate in a study of blood T cell repertoires in COVID-19. Background on the study: Samples of COVID-19 (acute and convalescent) were obtained from the United States, Italy and Spain. The analysed material was cDNA or gDNA that came from T cells, B-cell-depleted T cells, or PBMCs.

CDR3 size: 13 residues. The ends were cut back, 6 bases at V and 7 bases at J, with 15 bases in the middle. Study processing details: Estimation of nucleated cell counts relied on the amplification of reference gene primers. Libraries were prepared by immunoSEQ multiplex PCR; TCRdb keeps only in-frame clonotypes and omits some of them. The V and J calls and the clone size are those of that table, but D and trimming were determined from the DNA. The table records about 220,000 clones, around 87% of them present only once. This chain connects TRBV12-3 or TRBV12-4 to TRBJ1-1, with TRBD1 as a possible D gene (5 bases). This clonotype was sampled from a woman aged 45-65 years with COVID-19, enrolled during active disease. The sample comprised peripheral blood. CDR3 in amino acids: CASSLGGSGEAFF. CDR3 nucleotide sequence: TGTGCCAGCAGCCTGGGGGGTTCTGGTGAAGCTTTCTTT.